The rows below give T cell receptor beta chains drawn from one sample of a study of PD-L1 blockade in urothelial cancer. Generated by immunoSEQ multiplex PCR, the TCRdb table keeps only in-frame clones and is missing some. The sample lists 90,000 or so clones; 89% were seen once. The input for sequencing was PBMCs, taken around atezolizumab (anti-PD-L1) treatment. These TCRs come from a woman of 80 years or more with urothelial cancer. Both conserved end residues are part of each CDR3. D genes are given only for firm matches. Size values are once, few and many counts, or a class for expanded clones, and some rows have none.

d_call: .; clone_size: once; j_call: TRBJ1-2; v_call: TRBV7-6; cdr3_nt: TGTGCCAGCAGCTTCGCCTCCGGGTCTAAGGATGGCTACACCTTC; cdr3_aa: CASSFASGSKDGYTF
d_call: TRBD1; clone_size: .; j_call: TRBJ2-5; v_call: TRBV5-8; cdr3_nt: TGTGCCAGCAGCTCCGTGGACAGGGGAGGTGAGACCCAGTACTTC; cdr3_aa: CASSSVDRGGETQYF
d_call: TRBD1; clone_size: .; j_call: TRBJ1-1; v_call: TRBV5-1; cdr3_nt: TGCGCCAGCAGCTGGGACAGGGACATGAACACTGAAGCTTTCTTT; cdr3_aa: CASSWDRDMNTEAFF
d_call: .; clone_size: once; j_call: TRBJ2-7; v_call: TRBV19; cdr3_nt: TGTGCCAGTAGTACCGACACCTACTACGAGCAGTACTTC; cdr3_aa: CASSTDTYYEQYF
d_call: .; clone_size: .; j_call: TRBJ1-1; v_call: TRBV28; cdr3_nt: TGTGCCAGCCCTCCTGAGACCGGGACTGAAGCTTTCTTT; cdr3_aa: CASPPETGTEAFF
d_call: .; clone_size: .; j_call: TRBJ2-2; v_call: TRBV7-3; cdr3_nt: TGTGCCAGCAGCTTAGACTACCCAGGTTTCGGGGAGCTGTTTTTT; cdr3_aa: CASSLDYPGFGELFF
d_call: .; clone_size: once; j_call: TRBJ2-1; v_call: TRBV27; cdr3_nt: TGTGCCAGCAGTTTAAGTGGGAGGGGGTCGGGGCAGTTCTTC; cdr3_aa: CASSLSGRGSGQFF
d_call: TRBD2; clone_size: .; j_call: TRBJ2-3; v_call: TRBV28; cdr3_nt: TGTGCCAGCAGTTTATTTGGGCGGGAGATGACAGATACGCAGTATTTT; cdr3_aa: CASSLFGREMTDTQYF
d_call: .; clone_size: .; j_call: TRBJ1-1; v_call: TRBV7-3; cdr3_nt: TGTGCCAGCAGCTCCCGGGGAGGCCCGAACACTGAAGCTTTCTTT; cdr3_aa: CASSSRGGPNTEAFF
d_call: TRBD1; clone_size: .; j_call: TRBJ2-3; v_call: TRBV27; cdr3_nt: TGTGCCAGCAGCTTTACTACAGGGGGCGGCGCAGATACGCAGTATTTT; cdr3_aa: CASSFTTGGGADTQYF
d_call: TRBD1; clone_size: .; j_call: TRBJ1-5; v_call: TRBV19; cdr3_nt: TGTGCCAGTAGGTTGGACAGGGTCAACAATCAGCCCCAGCATTTT; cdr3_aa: CASRLDRVNNQPQHF
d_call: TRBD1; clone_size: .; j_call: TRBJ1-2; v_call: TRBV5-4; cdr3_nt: TGTGCCAGCAGCGACGGGACAGTTCCCAACTATGGCTACACCTTC; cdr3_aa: CASSDGTVPNYGYTF
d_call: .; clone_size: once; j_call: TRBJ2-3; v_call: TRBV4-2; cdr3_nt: TGTGCCAGCAGCCAATCTAGCACAGATACGCAGTATTTT; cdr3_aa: CASSQSSTDTQYF
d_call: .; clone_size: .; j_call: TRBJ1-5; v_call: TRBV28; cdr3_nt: TGTGCCAGCAGTTTGCAGGGGTGGGGTGAGCCCCAGCATTTT; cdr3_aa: CASSLQGWGEPQHF
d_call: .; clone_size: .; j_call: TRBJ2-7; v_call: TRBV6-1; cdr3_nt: TGTGCCAGCAGTTCAGGGTCGACGGATAAGTACTTC; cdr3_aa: CASSSGSTDKYF
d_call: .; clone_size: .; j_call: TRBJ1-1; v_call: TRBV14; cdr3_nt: TGTGCCAGCAGCCAAGTGTGGGGGGGGACTGAAGCTTTCTTT; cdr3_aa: CASSQVWGGTEAFF
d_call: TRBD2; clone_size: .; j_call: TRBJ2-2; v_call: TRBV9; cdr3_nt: TGTGCCAGCAGCGTAGCGCCGTCTAGCGGGACCGGGGAGCTGTTTTTT; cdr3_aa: CASSVAPSSGTGELFF
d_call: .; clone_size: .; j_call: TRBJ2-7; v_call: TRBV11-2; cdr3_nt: TGTGCCAGCAGCTTAGCTGTAGGGACTTCGTACGAGCAGTACTTC; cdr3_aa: CASSLAVGTSYEQYF
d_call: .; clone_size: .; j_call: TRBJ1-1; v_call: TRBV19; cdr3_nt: TGTGCCCCCGGGAGGGCAGGGGAGAACACTGAAGCTTTCTTT; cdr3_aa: CAPGRAGENTEAFF
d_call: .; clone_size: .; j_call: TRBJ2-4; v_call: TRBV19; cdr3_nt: TGTGCCAGTAGTAATCGGGAGCGGGACAACTTAGCCAAAAACATTCAGTACTTC; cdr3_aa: CASSNRERDNLAKNIQYF
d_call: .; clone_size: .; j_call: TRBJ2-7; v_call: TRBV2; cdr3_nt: TGTGCCAGCACTCGGGACAAGTACTACGAGCAGTACTTC; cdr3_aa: CASTRDKYYEQYF
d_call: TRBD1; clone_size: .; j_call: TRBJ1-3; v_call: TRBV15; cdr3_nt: TGTGCCACCAGCAGAGGTACAGGGGCGGGAAACACCATATATTTT; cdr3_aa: CATSRGTGAGNTIYF
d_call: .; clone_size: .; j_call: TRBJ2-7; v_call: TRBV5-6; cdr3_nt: TGTGCCAGCAGCCTGGACGGGGTTGCCTACGAGCAGTACTTC; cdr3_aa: CASSLDGVAYEQYF
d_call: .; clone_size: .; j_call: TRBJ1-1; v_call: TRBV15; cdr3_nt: TGTGCCACCAGCCCAGGGCGGGGAATGAACACTGAAGCTTTCTTT; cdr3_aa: CATSPGRGMNTEAFF
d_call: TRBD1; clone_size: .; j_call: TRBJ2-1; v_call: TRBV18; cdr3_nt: TGTGCCAGCTCACCACCGTCCGGGACAGGGGACTACAATGAGCAGTTCTTC; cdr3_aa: CASSPPSGTGDYNEQFF
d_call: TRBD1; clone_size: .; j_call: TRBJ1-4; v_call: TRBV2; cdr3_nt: TGTGCCAGCACCGGGACAGGGATCGAAAAACTGTTTTTT; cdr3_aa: CASTGTGIEKLFF
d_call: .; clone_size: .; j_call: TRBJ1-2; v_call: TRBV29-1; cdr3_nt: TGCAGCGCCCAAAAAAACAGGGAATATGGCTACACCTTC; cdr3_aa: CSAQKNREYGYTF
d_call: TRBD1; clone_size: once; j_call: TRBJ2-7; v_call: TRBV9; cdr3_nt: TGTGCCAGCAGCGTAACGGGACAGGGGGTTTACGAGCAGTACTTC; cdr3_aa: CASSVTGQGVYEQYF
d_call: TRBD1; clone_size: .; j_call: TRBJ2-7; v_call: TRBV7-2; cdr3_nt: TGTGCCAGCAGCCTCTCACAGGGGACCTACGAGCAGTACTTC; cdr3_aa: CASSLSQGTYEQYF
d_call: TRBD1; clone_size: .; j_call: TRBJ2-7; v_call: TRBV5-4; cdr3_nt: TGTGCCAGCAGCACCGGACAGGGAGTAGTATACGAGCAGTACTTC; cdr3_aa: CASSTGQGVVYEQYF
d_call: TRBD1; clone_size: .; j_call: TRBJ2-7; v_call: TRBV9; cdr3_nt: TGTGCCAGCAGCGTAGACGGACAGGGGGCCAACGAGCAGTACTTC; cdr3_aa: CASSVDGQGANEQYF
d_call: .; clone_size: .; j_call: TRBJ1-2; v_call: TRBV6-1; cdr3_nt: TGTGCCAGCAACGCCGCAGGACAAGGATACTATGGCTACACCTTC; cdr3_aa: CASNAAGQGYYGYTF
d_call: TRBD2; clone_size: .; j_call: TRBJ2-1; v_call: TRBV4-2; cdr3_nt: TGTGCCAGCAGCCCGGGAGGGAGTGCCTACAATGAGCAGTTCTTC; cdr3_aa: CASSPGGSAYNEQFF
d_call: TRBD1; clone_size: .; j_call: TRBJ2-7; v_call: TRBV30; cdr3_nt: TGTGCCTGGAGTGTGGGACAGAGTTACGAGCAGTACTTC; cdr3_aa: CAWSVGQSYEQYF
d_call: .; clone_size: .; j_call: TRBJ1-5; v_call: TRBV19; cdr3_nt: TGTGCCAGTACCCCAGGACTTAGCAATCAGCCCCAGCATTTT; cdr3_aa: CASTPGLSNQPQHF
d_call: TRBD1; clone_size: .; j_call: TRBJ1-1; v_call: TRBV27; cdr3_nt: TGTGCCAGCAGTTCCTCAGGGGGCGATACTGAAGCTTTCTTT; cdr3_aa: CASSSSGGDTEAFF
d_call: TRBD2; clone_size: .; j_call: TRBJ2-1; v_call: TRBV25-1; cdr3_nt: TGTGCCAGCGGGACTAGCGGGATTGAGCAGTTCTTC; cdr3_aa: CASGTSGIEQFF
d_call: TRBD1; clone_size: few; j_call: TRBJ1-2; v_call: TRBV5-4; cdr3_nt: TGTGCCAGCAGCCCACGGGGGACAGCTAACTATGGCTACACCTTC; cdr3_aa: CASSPRGTANYGYTF
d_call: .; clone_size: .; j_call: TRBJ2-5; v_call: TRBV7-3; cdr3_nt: TGTGCCAGCAGCTTGGGACACGCAGAGACCCAGTACTTC; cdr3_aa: CASSLGHAETQYF
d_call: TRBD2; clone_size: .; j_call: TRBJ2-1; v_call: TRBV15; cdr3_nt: TGTGCCACCAGCAGAGTTCAGGTAGCGGGAGCTATTGGTGAGCAGTTCTTC; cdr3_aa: CATSRVQVAGAIGEQFF